The 17 T cell receptor beta chains below come from one sample, sequenced in a study of OX40 agonist ivuxolimab in advanced cancers. Clones were read by immunoSEQ multiplex PCR, and TCRdb kept only the in-frame ones, dropping some. The sample contains roughly 110,000 clones, 90% of which appear only once. This sample comprised CD4+ or CD8+ T cells sorted from blood, obtained in a trial of the OX40 agonist ivuxolimab. The receptors here all came from an adult with an advanced solid tumor such as melanoma, head and neck, liver or kidney cancer.

The chain has TRBV7-2 and TRBJ1-6; 8 bases agree with TRBD1. V shed 3 bases, J shed 10 bases, and the junction held 8 bases outside the gene matches. This CDR3 spans 15 amino acids. Germline V gives CDR1 SGHTA, CDR2 FQGNSA. The CDR3 here is CASSFLGTGLSPLHF. CDR3 coding DNA: TGTGCCAGCAGCTTTTTGGGGACAGGATTATCACCCCTCCACTTT.

The chain links TRBV5-4 to TRBJ2-3; 9 nucleotides align to TRBD2. V dropped 3 bases and J dropped 0; count of bases not matched to a gene: 8. CDR1 and CDR2 from the germline V gene are SGHNT and YYREEE (reference sequence). The CDR3 totals 17 residues. The CDR3 loop is CASSSKTSGPSTDTQYF. The CDR3 bases are TGTGCCAGCAGCTCCAAAACTAGCGGGCCTAGCACAGATACGCAGTATTTT.

The CDR3 region has the DNA TGTGCCAGCAGTTACTCGAAGGCGGGGGATACGCAGTATTTT. As protein: CASSYSKAGDTQYF. The rearrangement links TRBV6-5 to TRBJ2-3; perhaps TRBD2 as D (6 bases). V dropped 0 bases and J dropped 6 bases, with 10 bases sitting between them. The CDR3 sequence is 14 residues long. The germline V gene has CDR1 MNHEY and CDR2 SVGAGI.

The chain uses TRBV7-6 and TRBJ2-7, with D unresolved. The germline V gene has CDR1 SGHVS and CDR2 FNYEAQ. The CDR3 spans 16 residues. V was trimmed by 5 bases and J by 2 bases, leaving 19 bases between them. CDR3 DNA sequence: TGTGCCAGCAGCGCACTTCCGTTGGCCGTTCCCTACGAGCAGTACTTC. It translates to CASSALPLAVPYEQYF. Full variable domain (rest looked up from reference TRBV7-6 and TRBJ2-7): GAGVSQSPRYKVTKRGQDVALRCDPISGHVSLYWYRQALGQGPEFLTYFNYEAQQDKSGLPNDRFSAERPEGSISTLTIQRTEQRDSAMYRCASSALPLAVPYEQYFGPGTRLTVT.

The V call is TRBV28, the J call TRBJ1-4; unclear D gene. This CDR3 has 14 amino acids. V dropped 2 bases and J dropped 8 bases, with 12 bases sitting between them. Looked up from germline, CDR1 is MDHEN and CDR2 is SYDVKM. CDR3 loop: CASSLPQRGEKLFF. The CDR3, as DNA: TGTGCCAGCAGTTTACCCCAAAGAGGGGAAAAACTGTTTTTT.

The chain has TRBV5-6 and TRBJ1-1, with TRBD1 as a possible D gene (6 bases). The length of the CDR3 is 14 residues. Trimming took off 4 bases at V and 5 bases at J, with 15 bases between the two ends. The germline gives CDR1 SGHDT, CDR2 YYEEEE. The CDR3 DNA sequence: TGTGCCAGCAGCCCCCTCGACAGGAGTACTGAAGCTTTCTTT. Its translation is CASSPLDRSTEAFF.

The gene calls are TRBV10-3 and TRBJ1-4; unclear D gene. Germline V CDR1 and CDR2: ENHRY, SYGVKD. This CDR3 has 15 amino acids. Trimming took 4 bases from V and 0 from J, leaving 9 bases between them. The CDR3 reads CAISGEQPTNEKLFF. The CDR3 DNA reads as TGTGCCATCAGTGGGGAGCAGCCAACTAATGAAAAACTGTTTTTT.

A note on this clone: The sample contains more than one DNA sequence encoding this CDR3. The chain joins TRBV18 to TRBJ1-4; D perhaps matches TRBD1 (5 bases). There are 15 residues in the CDR3. CDR1 KGHSH and CDR2 LQKENI come from the germline V gene. Trimming took off 0 bases at V and 3 bases at J, with 8 bases between the two ends. The CDR3 sequence is CASSPPRVANEKLFF. CDR3 coding DNA: TGTGCCAGCTCACCACCCAGGGTTGCTAATGAAAAACTGTTTTTT.

The chain has TRBV7-2 and TRBJ2-3, with D maybe TRBD2 (5 bases). Germline V gives CDR1 SGHTA, CDR2 FQGNSA. This CDR3 comprises 16 residues. The V and J ends lost 4 bases and 4 bases respectively, with 18 bases between them. The CDR3 reads CASSYVAQAGADTQYF. CDR3 coding DNA: TGTGCCAGCAGCTATGTAGCTCAGGCGGGTGCAGATACGCAGTATTTT.

The chain is built from TRBV7-2 and TRBJ2-1, with TRBD2 matching 10 bases. Germline trimming cut 6 bases from V and 7 bases from J; bases unmatched to any gene: 3. Germline V gene data show CDR1 as SGHTA and CDR2 as FQGNSA. This CDR3 is 13 amino acids long. CDR3 loop: CASRGLAFNEQFF. The CDR3 DNA reads TGTGCCAGCAGGGGACTAGCGTTTAATGAGCAGTTCTTC.

The rearrangement links TRBV5-6 to TRBJ1-3; no firm D call. V lost 0 bases, J lost 4 bases, and 8 bases lay in between. Germline CDR1 is SGHDT and CDR2 is YYEEEE. CDR3 length equals 14 residues. CDR3 residues: CASSLGFTGNTIYF. CDR3 bases: TGTGCCAGCAGCTTGGGATTTACAGGAAACACCATATATTTT.

The genes are TRBV10-3 and TRBJ2-1, with D tentatively TRBD1 or TRBD2 (6 bases each). The CDR3 covers 15 residues. Germline-derived CDR1 and CDR2 are ENHRY and SYGVKD. V shed 0 bases and J shed 5 bases, with 11 bases lying between them. The CDR3 reads CAISESGGPNNEQFF. For the CDR3, the DNA is TGTGCCATCAGTGAGTCCGGGGGCCCCAACAATGAGCAGTTCTTC.

The chain is built from TRBV7-2 and TRBJ2-5; tentative D call: TRBD1 (6 bases). The germline CDR1 and CDR2 sequences are SGHTA and FQGNSA. The length of the CDR3 is 14 residues. Trimming cost V 2 bases and J 1 base, with 8 bases left between them. In nucleotides, the CDR3 is TGTGCCAGCAGCTTACAGGGGACCCAAGAGACCCAGTACTTC. This codes for CASSLQGTQETQYF.

The chain carries TRBV28 and TRBJ1-1; D unclear. The CDR3 is 14 amino acids. Germline CDR1 is MDHEN and CDR2 is SYDVKM. Trimming pared 3 bases from V and 2 bases from J, leaving 10 bases between. The CDR3 region is CASSFGISNTEAFF. The CDR3 DNA is TGTGCCAGCAGTTTTGGGATAAGTAACACTGAAGCTTTCTTT.

On this clone itself: The junction does not match germline at one end; this may be a read error. J is TRBJ1-2 and V is TRBV11-2; TRBD1 might be the D (5 bases). The CDR3 spans 13 residues. From germline, CDR1 is SGHAT and CDR2 FQNNGV. CDR3 residues: CASSLEPGLGYTF. The CDR3 DNA follows: TGTGCCAGCAGCCTAGAACCGGGGCTTGGCTACACCTTC.

With regard to this clone: Other DNA variants within this sample encode the same CDR3. The chain combines TRBV18 with TRBJ2-7; no definite D call. The length of the CDR3 is 12 residues. CDR1 KGHSH and CDR2 LQKENI come from the germline V gene. Trimming shortened V by 3 bases and J by 0 bases, and 3 bases separated the two germline ends. The CDR3 spells CASSPSSYEQYF. The CDR3 DNA follows: TGTGCCAGCTCACCTAGCTCCTACGAGCAGTACTTC. Variable domain in full (rest from reference TRBV18 and TRBJ2-7): NAGVMQNPRHLVRRRGQEARLRCSPMKGHSHVYWYRQLPEEGLKFMVYLQKENIIDESGMPKERFSAEFPKEGPSILRIQQVVRGDSAAYFCASSPSSYEQYFGPGTRLTVT.

This chain joins TRBV20-1 and TRBJ2-1; D gene unclear. The CDR3 is 11 residues long. CDR1 and CDR2 from the germline V gene are DFQATT and SNEGSKA (reference sequence). Trimming cost V 6 bases and J 7 bases, with 10 bases left between them. DNA for the CDR3: TGCAGTGCCGGAGACCCGAATGAGCAGTTCTTC. Encoded protein: CSAGDPNEQFF.